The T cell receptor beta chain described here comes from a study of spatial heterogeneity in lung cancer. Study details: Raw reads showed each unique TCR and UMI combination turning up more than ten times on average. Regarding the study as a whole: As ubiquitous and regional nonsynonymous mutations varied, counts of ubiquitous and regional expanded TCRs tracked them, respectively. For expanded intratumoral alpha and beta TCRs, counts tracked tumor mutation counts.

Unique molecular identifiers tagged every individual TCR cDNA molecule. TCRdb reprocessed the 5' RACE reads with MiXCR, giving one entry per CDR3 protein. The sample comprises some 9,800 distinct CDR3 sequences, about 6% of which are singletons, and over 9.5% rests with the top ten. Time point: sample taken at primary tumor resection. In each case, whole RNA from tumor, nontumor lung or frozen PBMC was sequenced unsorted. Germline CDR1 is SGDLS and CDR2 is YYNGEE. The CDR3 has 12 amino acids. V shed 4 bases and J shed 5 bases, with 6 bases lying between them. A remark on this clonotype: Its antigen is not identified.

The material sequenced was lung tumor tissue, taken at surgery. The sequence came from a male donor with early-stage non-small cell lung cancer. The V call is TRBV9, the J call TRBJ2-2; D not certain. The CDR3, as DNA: TGTGCCAGCAGCCCCCCGACCGGGGAGCTGTTTTTT. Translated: CASSPPTGELFF.